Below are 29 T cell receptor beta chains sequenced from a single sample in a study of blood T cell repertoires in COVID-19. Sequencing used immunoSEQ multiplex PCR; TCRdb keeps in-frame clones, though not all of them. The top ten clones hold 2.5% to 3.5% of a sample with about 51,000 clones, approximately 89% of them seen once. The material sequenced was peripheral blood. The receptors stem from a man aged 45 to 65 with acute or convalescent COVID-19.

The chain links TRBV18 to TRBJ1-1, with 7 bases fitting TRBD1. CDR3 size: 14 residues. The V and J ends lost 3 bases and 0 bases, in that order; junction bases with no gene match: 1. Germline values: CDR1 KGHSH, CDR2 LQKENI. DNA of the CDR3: TGTGCCAGCTCACCGGACAGGATGAACACTGAAGCTTTCTTT. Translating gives CASSPDRMNTEAFF.

The CDR3 sequence is CAISSGGFTYEQYF. The CDR3 DNA follows: TGTGCCATATCTAGCGGGGGCTTTACCTACGAGCAGTACTTC. The V gene is TRBV2, the J gene TRBJ2-7, with 10 bases aligning to TRBD2. Losses at the gene ends were 10 bases for V and 2 bases for J; bases not matched to a gene: 8. This CDR3 contains 14 residues. CDR1 SNHLY and CDR2 FYNNEI come from the germline V gene.

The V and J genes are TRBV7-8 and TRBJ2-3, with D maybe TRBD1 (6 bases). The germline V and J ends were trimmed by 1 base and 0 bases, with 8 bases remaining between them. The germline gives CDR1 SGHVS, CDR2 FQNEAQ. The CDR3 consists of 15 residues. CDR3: CASSLEGVSTDTQYF. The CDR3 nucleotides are TGTGCCAGCAGCTTAGAGGGGGTTAGCACAGATACGCAGTATTTT.

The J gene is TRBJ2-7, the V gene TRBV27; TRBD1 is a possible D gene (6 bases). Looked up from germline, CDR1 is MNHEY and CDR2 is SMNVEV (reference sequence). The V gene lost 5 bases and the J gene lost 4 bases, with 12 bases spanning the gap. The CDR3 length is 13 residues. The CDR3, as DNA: TGTGCCAGCAGTGGCAGGGGTTTGTACGAGCAGTACTTC. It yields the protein CASSGRGLYEQYF.

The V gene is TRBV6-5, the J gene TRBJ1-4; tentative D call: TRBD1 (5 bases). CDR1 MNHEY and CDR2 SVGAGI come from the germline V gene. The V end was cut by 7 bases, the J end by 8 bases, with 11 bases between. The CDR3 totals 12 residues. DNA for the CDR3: TGTGCCAGCACAGGGATACAGGAAAAACTGTTTTTT. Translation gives CASTGIQEKLFF.

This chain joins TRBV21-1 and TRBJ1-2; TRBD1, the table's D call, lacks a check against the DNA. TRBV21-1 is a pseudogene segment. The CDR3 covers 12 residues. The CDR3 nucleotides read TGTGCCAGCAGCAGTGGGGACAAGTGGAACACCTTC. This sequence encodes CASSSGDKWNTF.

The CDR3 DNA sequence: TGTGCCAGCAGTTTAACCCCTGGGGCCGGGGCCAACGTCCTGACTTTC. This gives the protein CASSLTPGAGANVLTF. This sequence joins TRBV28 and TRBJ2-6; tentatively, D is TRBD1 (5 bases). CDR3 length: 16 amino acids. Germline V gene lookup returns CDR1 MDHEN and CDR2 SYDVKM. V lost 2 bases to trimming and J lost 4 bases, with 12 bases between them.

The CDR3: CASSPSPGVGYTF. CDR3 DNA sequence: TGTGCCAGCTCACCATCTCCCGGGGTGGGCTACACCTTC. The chain links TRBV18 to TRBJ1-2, with D hard to call. CDR1 is KGHSH and CDR2 is LQKENI in the germline V gene. Between the trimmed V and J ends, which lost 2 bases and 8 bases, there was a span of 12 bases. The CDR3 covers 13 residues.

The CDR3 loop reads CASSLAPGAGELFF. The CDR3 region has the DNA TGTGCCAGCAGCCTAGCCCCAGGGGCCGGGGAGCTGTTTTTT. The chain combines TRBV3-1 (or the pseudogene TRBV3-2) with TRBJ2-2; the D gene is possibly TRBD1 (6 bases). Germline loops: CDR1 LGHDT, CDR2 YNNKEL (reference sequence). Deletions cut 4 bases from V and 6 bases from J, with 12 bases between. This CDR3 has 14 amino acids.

DNA for the CDR3: TGTGCCAGCAGCCCCGGACAGGGAGGGGAGACCCAGTACTTC. It specifies CASSPGQGGETQYF. The chain has TRBV11-3 and TRBJ2-5, with TRBD1 as a possible D gene (8 bases). Germline V gene data show CDR1 as SGHNT and CDR2 as YENEEA. There are 14 residues in the CDR3. Between the trimmed V and J ends, which lost 5 bases and 5 bases, there was a span of 15 bases.

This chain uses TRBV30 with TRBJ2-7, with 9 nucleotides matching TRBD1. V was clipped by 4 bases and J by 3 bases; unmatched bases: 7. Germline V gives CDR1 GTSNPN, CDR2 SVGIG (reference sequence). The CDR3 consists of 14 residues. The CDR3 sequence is CAWNPGQGVYEQYF. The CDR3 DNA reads TGTGCCTGGAACCCGGGACAGGGTGTCTACGAGCAGTACTTC. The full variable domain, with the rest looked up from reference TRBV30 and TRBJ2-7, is SQTIHQWPATLVQPVGSPLSLECTVEGTSNPNLYWYRQAAGRGLQLLFYSVGIGQISSEVPQNLSASRPQDRQFILSSKKLLLSDSGFYLCAWNPGQGVYEQYFGPGTRLTVT.

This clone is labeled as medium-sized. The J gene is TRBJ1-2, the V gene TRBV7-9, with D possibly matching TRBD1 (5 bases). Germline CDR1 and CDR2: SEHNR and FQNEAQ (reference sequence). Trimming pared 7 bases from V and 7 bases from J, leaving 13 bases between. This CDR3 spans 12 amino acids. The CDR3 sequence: CASILVGGGYTF. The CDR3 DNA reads TGTGCCAGCATCCTGGTGGGGGGTGGCTACACCTTC.

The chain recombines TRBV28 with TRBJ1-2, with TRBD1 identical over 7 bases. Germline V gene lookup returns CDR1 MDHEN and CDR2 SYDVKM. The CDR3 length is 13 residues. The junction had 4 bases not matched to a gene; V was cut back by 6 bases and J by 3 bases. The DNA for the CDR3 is TGTGCCAGCAGCATCGACAGGGACTATGGCTACACCTTC. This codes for CASSIDRDYGYTF.

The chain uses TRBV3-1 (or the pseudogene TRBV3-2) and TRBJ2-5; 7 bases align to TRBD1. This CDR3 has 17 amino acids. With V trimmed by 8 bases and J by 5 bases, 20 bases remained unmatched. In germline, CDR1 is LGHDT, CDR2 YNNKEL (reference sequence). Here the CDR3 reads CASAQSLRQGFVETQYF. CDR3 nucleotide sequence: TGTGCCAGCGCGCAAAGCCTAAGACAGGGTTTCGTGGAGACCCAGTACTTC.

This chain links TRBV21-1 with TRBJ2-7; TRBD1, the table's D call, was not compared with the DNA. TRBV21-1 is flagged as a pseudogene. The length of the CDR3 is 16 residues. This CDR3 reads CASTPETPPLTYEQYF. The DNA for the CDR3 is TGTGCCAGCACGCCAGAGACACCGCCGCTCACCTACGAGCAGTACTTC.

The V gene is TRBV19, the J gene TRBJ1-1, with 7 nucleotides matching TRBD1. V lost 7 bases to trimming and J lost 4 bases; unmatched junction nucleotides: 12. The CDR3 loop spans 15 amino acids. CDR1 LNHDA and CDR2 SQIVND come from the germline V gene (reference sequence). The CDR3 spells CASIRGRGLGTEAFF. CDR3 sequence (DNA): TGTGCCAGTATCCGCGGTAGGGGGCTGGGCACTGAAGCTTTCTTT.

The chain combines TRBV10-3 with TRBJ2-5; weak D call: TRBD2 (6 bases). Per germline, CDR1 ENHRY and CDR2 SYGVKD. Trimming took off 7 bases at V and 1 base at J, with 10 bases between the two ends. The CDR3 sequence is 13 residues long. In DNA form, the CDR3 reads TGTGCCATCAACCGGGACTTCCAAGAGACCCAGTACTTC. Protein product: CAINRDFQETQYF.

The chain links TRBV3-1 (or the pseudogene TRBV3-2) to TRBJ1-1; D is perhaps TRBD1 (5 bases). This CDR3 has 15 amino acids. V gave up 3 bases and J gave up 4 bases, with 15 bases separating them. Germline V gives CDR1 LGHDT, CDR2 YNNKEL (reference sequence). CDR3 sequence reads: CASSQQTALSTEAFF. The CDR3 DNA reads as TGTGCCAGCAGCCAGCAGACAGCTCTGAGCACTGAAGCTTTCTTT.

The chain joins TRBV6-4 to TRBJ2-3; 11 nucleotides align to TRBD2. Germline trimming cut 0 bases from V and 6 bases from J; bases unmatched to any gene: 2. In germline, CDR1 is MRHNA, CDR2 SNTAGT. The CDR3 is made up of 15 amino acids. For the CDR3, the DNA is TGTGCCAGCAGTGACTCTAGCGGGGGGGCGGATACGCAGTATTTT. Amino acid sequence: CASSDSSGGADTQYF.

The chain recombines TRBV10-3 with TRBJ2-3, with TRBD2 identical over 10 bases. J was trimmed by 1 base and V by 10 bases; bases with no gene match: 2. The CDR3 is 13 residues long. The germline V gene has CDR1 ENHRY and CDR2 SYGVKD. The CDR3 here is CATGTSGTDTQYF. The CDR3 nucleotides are TGTGCCACCGGGACTAGCGGCACAGATACGCAGTATTTT.

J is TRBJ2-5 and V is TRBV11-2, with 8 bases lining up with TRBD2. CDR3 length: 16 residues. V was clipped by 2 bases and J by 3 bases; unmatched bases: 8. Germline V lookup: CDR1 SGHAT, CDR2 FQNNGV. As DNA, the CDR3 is TGTGCCAGCAGCTTATTTCGCGGGGGGCAAAAAGAGACCCAGTACTTC. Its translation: CASSLFRGGQKETQYF.

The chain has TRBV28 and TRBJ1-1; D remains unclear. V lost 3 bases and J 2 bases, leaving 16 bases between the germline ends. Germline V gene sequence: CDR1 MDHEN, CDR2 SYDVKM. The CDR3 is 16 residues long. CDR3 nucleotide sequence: TGTGCCAGCAGTTTTGTCCTCTCTAGGCCTAACACTGAAGCTTTCTTT. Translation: CASSFVLSRPNTEAFF.

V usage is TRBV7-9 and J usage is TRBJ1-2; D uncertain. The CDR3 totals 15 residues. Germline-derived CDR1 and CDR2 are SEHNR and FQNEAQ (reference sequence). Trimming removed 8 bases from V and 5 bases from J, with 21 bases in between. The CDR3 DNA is TGTGCCAGCGGCGCCCCGGAGAGGCTAGGTTATGGCTACACCTTC. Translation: CASGAPERLGYGYTF.

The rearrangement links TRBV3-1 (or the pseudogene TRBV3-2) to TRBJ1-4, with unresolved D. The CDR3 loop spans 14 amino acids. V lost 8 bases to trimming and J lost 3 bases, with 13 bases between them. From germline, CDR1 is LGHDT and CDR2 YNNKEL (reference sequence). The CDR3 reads CASSHSLPNEKLFF. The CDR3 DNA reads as TGTGCCAGCTCCCACAGTCTGCCTAATGAAAAACTGTTTTTT.

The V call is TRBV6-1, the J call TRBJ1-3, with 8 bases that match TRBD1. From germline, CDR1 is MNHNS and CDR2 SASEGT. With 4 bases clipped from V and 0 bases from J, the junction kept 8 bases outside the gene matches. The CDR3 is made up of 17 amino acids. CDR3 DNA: TGTGCCAGCAGTGGTACCCGAGGGACAGGCTCTGGAAACACCATATATTTT. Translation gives CASSGTRGTGSGNTIYF.

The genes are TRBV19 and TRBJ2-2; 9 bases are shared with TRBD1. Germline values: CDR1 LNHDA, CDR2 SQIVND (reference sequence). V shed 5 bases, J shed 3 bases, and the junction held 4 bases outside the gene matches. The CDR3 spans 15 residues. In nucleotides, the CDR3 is TGTGCCAGTAGTTCCGACAGGGGGGACACCGGGGAGCTGTTTTTT. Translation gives CASSSDRGDTGELFF. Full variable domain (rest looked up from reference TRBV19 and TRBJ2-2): DGGITQSPKYLFRKEGQNVTLSCEQNLNHDAMYWYRQDPGQGLRLIYYSQIVNDFQKGDIAEGYSVSREKKESFPLTVTSAQKNPTAFYLCASSSDRGDTGELFFGEGSRLTVL.

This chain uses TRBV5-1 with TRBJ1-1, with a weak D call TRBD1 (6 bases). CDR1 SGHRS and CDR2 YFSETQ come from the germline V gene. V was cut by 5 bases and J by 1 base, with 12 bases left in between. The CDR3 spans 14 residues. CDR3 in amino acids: CASRSTGPNTEAFF. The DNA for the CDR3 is TGCGCCAGCAGATCGACAGGCCCGAACACTGAAGCTTTCTTT. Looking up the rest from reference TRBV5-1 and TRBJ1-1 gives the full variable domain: KAGVTQTPRYLIKTRGQQVTLSCSPISGHRSVSWYQQTPGQGLQFLFEYFSETQRNKGNFPGRFSGRQFSNSRSEMNVSTLELGDSALYLCASRSTGPNTEAFFGQGTRLTVV.

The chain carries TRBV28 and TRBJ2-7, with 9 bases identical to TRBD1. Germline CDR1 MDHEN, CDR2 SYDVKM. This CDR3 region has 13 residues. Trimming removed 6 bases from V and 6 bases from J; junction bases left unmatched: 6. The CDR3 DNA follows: TGTGCCAGCAGCAGAACGACAGGGGGCGAGCAGTACTTC. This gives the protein CASSRTTGGEQYF. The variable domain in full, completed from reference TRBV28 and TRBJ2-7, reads DVKVTQSSRYLVKRTGEKVFLECVQDMDHENMFWYRQDPGLGLRLIYFSYDVKMKEKGDIPEGYSVSREKKERFSLILESASTNQTSMYLCASSRTTGGEQYFGPGTRLTVT.

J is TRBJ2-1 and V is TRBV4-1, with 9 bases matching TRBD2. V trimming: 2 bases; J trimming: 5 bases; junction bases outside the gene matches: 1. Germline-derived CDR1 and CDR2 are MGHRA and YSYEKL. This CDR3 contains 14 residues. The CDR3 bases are TGCGCCAGCAGCCAACAGCGGGGGGACAATGAGCAGTTCTTC. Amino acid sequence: CASSQQRGDNEQFF.